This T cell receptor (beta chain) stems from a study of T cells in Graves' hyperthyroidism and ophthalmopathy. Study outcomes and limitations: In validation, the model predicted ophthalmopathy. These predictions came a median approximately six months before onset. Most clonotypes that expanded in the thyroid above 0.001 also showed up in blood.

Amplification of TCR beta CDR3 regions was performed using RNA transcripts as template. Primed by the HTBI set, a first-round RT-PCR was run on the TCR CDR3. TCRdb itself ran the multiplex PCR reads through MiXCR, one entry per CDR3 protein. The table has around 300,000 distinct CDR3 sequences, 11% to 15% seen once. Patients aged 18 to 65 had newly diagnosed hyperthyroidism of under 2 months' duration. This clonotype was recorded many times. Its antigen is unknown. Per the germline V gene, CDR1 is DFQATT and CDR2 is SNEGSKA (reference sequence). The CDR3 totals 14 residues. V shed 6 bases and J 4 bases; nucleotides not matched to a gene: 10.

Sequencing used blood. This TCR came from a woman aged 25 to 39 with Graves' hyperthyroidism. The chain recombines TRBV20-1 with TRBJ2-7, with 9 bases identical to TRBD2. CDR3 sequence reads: CSATLAGVRYEQYF. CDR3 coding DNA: TGCAGTGCCACCTTAGCGGGAGTCCGATACGAGCAGTACTTC.